These 28 T cell receptor beta chains came from one sample sequenced in a study of human CD4 T cells and Enterobacteriaceae. The memory gate held CD4+ cells that were not CD45RA+CCR7+CD95- naive cells, over 95% pure. Generated by immunoSEQ multiplex PCR, the TCRdb table keeps only in-frame clones and is missing some. Among 25,000 to 30,000 clones listed, 80% to 90% were seen once. The sequencing input was memory CD4+ T cells from blood. All receptors derive from a human donor in good health.

DNA of the CDR3: TGTGCTAGTGGTCCCCCAACCAATCAGCCCCAGCATTTT. Translated, it gives CASGPPTNQPQHF. The chain is built from TRBV12-5 and TRBJ1-5; D gene unclear. The V and J ends lost 5 bases and 3 bases respectively, with 8 bases between them. Germline loops: CDR1 LGHNT, CDR2 FRNRAP. There are 13 residues in the CDR3.

This clone was recorded once. The rearrangement uses TRBV28 and TRBJ2-3, with 11 nucleotides matching TRBD1. The germline V gene encodes CDR1 MDHEN and CDR2 SYDVKM. The CDR3 sequence is 21 residues long. The V and J ends lost 6 bases and 0 bases, in that order; junction bases with no gene match: 20. CDR3 residues: CASRTSLGGQGAPSSTDTQYF. The CDR3 DNA sequence: TGTGCCAGCAGGACAAGTTTAGGTGGACAGGGGGCACCGTCCAGCACAGATACGCAGTATTTT. Variable domain in full (rest from reference TRBV28 and TRBJ2-3): DVKVTQSSRYLVKRTGEKVFLECVQDMDHENMFWYRQDPGLGLRLIYFSYDVKMKEKGDIPEGYSVSREKKERFSLILESASTNQTSMYLCASRTSLGGQGAPSSTDTQYFGPGTRLTVL.

The rearrangement uses TRBV5-1 and TRBJ1-2; a possible D gene is TRBD1 (5 bases). The CDR3 length is 16 residues. With 1 base removed from V and 8 bases from J, the gap between germline ends came to 21 bases. Germline V lookup: CDR1 SGHRS, CDR2 YFSETQ. The CDR3, as DNA: TGCGCCAGCAGCTTGTCCCCGACAGATTTCTATGGAGGCTACACCTTC. Protein sequence: CASSLSPTDFYGGYTF. The full variable domain, rest sourced from reference TRBV5-1 and TRBJ1-2, is KAGVTQTPRYLIKTRGQQVTLSCSPISGHRSVSWYQQTPGQGLQFLFEYFSETQRNKGNFPGRFSGRQFSNSRSEMNVSTLELGDSALYLCASSLSPTDFYGGYTFGSGTRLTVV.

The J gene is TRBJ1-2, the V gene TRBV28; D remains ambiguous. This CDR3 has 9 residues. The V end was cut by 9 bases, the J end by 6 bases, with 5 bases between. Germline V lookup: CDR1 MDHEN, CDR2 SYDVKM. The CDR3 bases are TGTGCCAGTCCAGATGGCTACACCTTC. It is translated as CASPDGYTF.

This clone was picked up one time. The chain combines TRBV28 with TRBJ1-1; D gene uncertain. The V gene's germline CDR1 is MDHEN and CDR2 SYDVKM. Trimming pared 8 bases from V and 5 bases from J, leaving 9 bases between. The CDR3 spans 11 residues. CDR3 sequence: CASVNRTEAFF. The CDR3 nucleotides read TGTGCCAGCGTGAACCGGACTGAAGCTTTCTTT.

This chain links TRBV5-1 with TRBJ2-5, with TRBD1 matching over 7 bases. The CDR3 has 16 amino acids. The V and J ends lost 0 bases and 4 bases, in that order; junction bases with no gene match: 9. Germline V gene sequence: CDR1 SGHRS, CDR2 YFSETQ. The CDR3 spells CASSLAGQLRGETQYF. The CDR3 bases are TGCGCCAGCAGCTTGGCGGGACAGCTACGGGGAGAGACCCAGTACTTC.

V and J are TRBV7-2 and TRBJ2-2, with D unclear. The CDR3 is made up of 15 amino acids. V lost 5 bases and J lost 0, with 10 bases in between. Looked up from germline, CDR1 is SGHTA and CDR2 is FQGNSA. CDR3 residues: CASSQTQTNTGELFF. The CDR3 DNA is TGTGCCAGCAGCCAAACACAGACGAACACCGGGGAGCTGTTTTTT.

V and J are TRBV18 and TRBJ1-5, with D unclear. Germline CDR1 reads KGHSH; CDR2 reads LQKENI. This CDR3 spans 13 amino acids. Trimming took off 0 bases at V and 2 bases at J, with 2 bases between the two ends. The CDR3 protein is CASSPPGNQPQHF. The DNA for the CDR3 is TGTGCCAGCTCACCACCAGGCAATCAGCCCCAGCATTTT.

The chain has TRBV25-1 and TRBJ1-2; D is perhaps TRBD1 (6 bases). The CDR3 consists of 15 residues. The V gene lost 5 bases and the J gene lost 5 bases, with 18 bases spanning the gap. Germline V gene sequence: CDR1 MGHDK, CDR2 SYGVNS. CDR3: CASSSGGLGRYGYTF. CDR3 nucleotide sequence: TGTGCCAGCAGTTCCGGGGGGCTTGGTAGATATGGCTACACCTTC.

The chain is built from TRBV10-1 and TRBJ1-6; D gene ambiguous. This CDR3 has 12 amino acids. Deletions cut 2 bases from V and 14 bases from J, with 10 bases between. Germline V gives CDR1 WNHNN, CDR2 SYGVQD (reference sequence). The CDR3 DNA follows: TGCGCCAGCAGTGAGGACATCGTATCCCTCCACTTT. Translating gives CASSEDIVSLHF.

V usage is TRBV27 and J usage is TRBJ2-7; possible D gene TRBD1, 6 bases. The V end was cut by 6 bases, the J end by 3 bases, with 12 bases between. Germline-derived CDR1 and CDR2 are MNHEY and SMNVEV (reference sequence). The CDR3 runs 13 residues. The DNA of the CDR3 is TGTGCCAGCAGGGGACACCACGACTACGAGCAGTACTTC. The encoded protein is CASRGHHDYEQYF.

This clone was seen only a few times. This rearrangement joins TRBV18 to TRBJ2-7; 12 bases agree with TRBD1. The CDR3 runs 14 residues. CDR1 and CDR2 (germline): KGHSH, LQKENI. With 1 base clipped from V and 6 bases from J, the junction kept 1 base outside the gene matches. CDR3 nucleotides: TGTGCCAGCTCACCACAGGGACAGGGGGCCGAGCAGTACTTC. Amino acid sequence: CASSPQGQGAEQYF.

The chain's CDR3 is CAWSVGSPRSQAFF. The CDR3 nucleotides read TGTGCCTGGAGTGTAGGGTCGCCCAGGTCCCAAGCTTTCTTT. The chain combines TRBV30 with TRBJ1-1, with no clear D. Germline-derived CDR1 and CDR2 are GTSNPN and SVGIG (reference sequence). The CDR3 loop spans 14 amino acids. V dropped 0 bases and J dropped 9 bases, with 17 bases sitting between them.

The genes are TRBV30 and TRBJ1-5; D remains unclear. The CDR3 spans 13 residues. CDR1 is GTSNPN, CDR2 SVGIG, per germline (reference sequence). V was trimmed by 0 bases and J by 5 bases, leaving 8 bases between them. CDR3 nucleotide sequence: TGTGCCTGGAGTGTACGAATCGATCAGCCCCAGCATTTT. Protein sequence: CAWSVRIDQPQHF.

The rearrangement links TRBV6-1 to TRBJ2-7; 7 bases are a match to TRBD1. The CDR3 runs 13 residues. V trimming: 6 bases; J trimming: 4 bases; junction bases outside the gene matches: 6. Per the germline V gene, CDR1 is MNHNS and CDR2 is SASEGT. The CDR3 DNA reads as TGTGCCAGCAGCCGGGACAGTCAATACGAGCAGTACTTC. This gives the protein CASSRDSQYEQYF.

The chain has TRBV19 and TRBJ1-5; the D gene is possibly TRBD1 (5 bases). Germline CDR1 reads LNHDA; CDR2 reads SQIVND (reference sequence). The V gene lost 10 bases and the J gene lost 3 bases, with 19 bases spanning the gap. The CDR3 totals 15 residues. CDR3 sequence (DNA): TGTGCCACCTCGAGGTTAGGGGATAACAATCAGCCCCAGCATTTT. This encodes CATSRLGDNNQPQHF.

V usage is TRBV23-1 and J usage is TRBJ2-1; D gene uncertain. TRBV23-1 is recorded as an ORF, its role being uncertain. Trimming stripped 7 bases from V and 1 base from J, with 11 bases between. The CDR3 is 14 residues long. The CDR3 DNA reads TGCGCCAGCACGAGGAAAGTATCCTACAATGAGCAGTTCTTC. Translating it yields CASTRKVSYNEQFF.

The chain recombines TRBV19 with TRBJ2-7; 8 bases agree with TRBD2. V lost 6 bases and J lost 6; bases outside the gene matches: 10. This CDR3 has 14 amino acids. The germline gives CDR1 LNHDA, CDR2 SQIVND (reference sequence). CDR3 in amino acids: CASSSGGPLSEQYF. CDR3 in DNA: TGTGCCAGTAGCTCGGGGGGGCCCCTCTCCGAGCAGTACTTC.

The CDR3 here is CASRQGAGSYNSPLHF. DNA for the CDR3: TGTGCCAGCAGACAGGGGGCGGGGTCCTATAATTCACCCCTCCACTTT. This chain uses TRBV7-9 with TRBJ1-6; 9 bases line up with TRBD1. V lost 6 bases to trimming and J lost 1 base; unmatched junction nucleotides: 4. The CDR3 consists of 16 residues. Germline assignment: CDR1 SEHNR and CDR2 FQNEAQ (reference sequence).

The J gene is TRBJ1-4, the V gene TRBV10-1; a possible D gene is TRBD1 (6 bases). The CDR3 loop spans 15 amino acids. Trimming cost V 0 bases and J 3 bases, with 8 bases left between them. Germline CDR1 WNHNN, CDR2 SYGVQD (reference sequence). In nucleotides, the CDR3 is TGCGCCAGCAGTGAGTCGGGGACACCTAATGAAAAACTGTTTTTT. Amino acids: CASSESGTPNEKLFF.

This chain uses TRBV15 with TRBJ2-3; 11 bases agree with TRBD2. CDR3 size: 16 residues. CDR1 and CDR2 from the germline V gene are LNHNV and YYDKDF (reference sequence). V lost 6 bases and J lost 1; bases outside the gene matches: 6. CDR3 amino acids: CATRGGTSGRTDTQYF. The CDR3 DNA reads as TGTGCCACCAGAGGGGGGACTAGCGGCCGCACAGATACGCAGTATTTT.

This chain uses TRBV28 with TRBJ2-2; 9 bases match TRBD2. The CDR3 consists of 15 residues. The V and J ends lost 4 bases and 1 base, in that order; junction bases with no gene match: 1. Germline CDR1 and CDR2: MDHEN and SYDVKM. DNA of the CDR3: TGTGCCAGCAGTTCAGCGGGGGGGAACACCGGGGAGCTGTTTTTT. Amino acids: CASSSAGGNTGELFF.

The CDR3 loop reads CASSLRAPVGQTGELFF. DNA for the CDR3: TGTGCCAGCAGCTTAAGGGCGCCGGTGGGGCAGACCGGGGAGCTGTTTTTT. V usage is TRBV7-2 and J usage is TRBJ2-2, with D maybe TRBD1 (5 bases). The CDR3 length is 17 residues. Per the germline V gene, CDR1 is SGHTA and CDR2 is FQGNSA. V lost 2 bases and J lost 5, with 18 bases in between.

This clone appeared once. V usage is TRBV5-1 and J usage is TRBJ2-2; D call uncertain. The germline V and J ends were trimmed by 4 bases and 8 bases, with 18 bases remaining between them. This CDR3 contains 15 residues. Germline V gives CDR1 SGHRS, CDR2 YFSETQ. The CDR3 sequence: CASSLTRLGLGELFF. For the CDR3, the DNA is TGCGCCAGCAGCCTGACACGACTGGGTTTGGGGGAGCTGTTTTTT. Full variable domain (outside the CDR3, taken from reference TRBV5-1 and TRBJ2-2): KAGVTQTPRYLIKTRGQQVTLSCSPISGHRSVSWYQQTPGQGLQFLFEYFSETQRNKGNFPGRFSGRQFSNSRSEMNVSTLELGDSALYLCASSLTRLGLGELFFGEGSRLTVL.

The chain employs TRBV9 and TRBJ2-2; 7 nucleotides line up with TRBD2. This CDR3 is 15 amino acids long. Unmatched junction bases numbered 7, after V lost 4 bases and J lost 4 bases. Germline V gene sequence: CDR1 SGDLS, CDR2 YYNGEE. CDR3 region: CASSSRTRATGELFF. The DNA for the CDR3 is TGTGCCAGCAGCTCAAGGACTAGGGCCACCGGGGAGCTGTTTTTT. The complete variable domain, with remaining parts taken from reference TRBV9 and TRBJ2-2, reads DSGVTQTPKHLITATGQRVTLRCSPRSGDLSVYWYQQSLDQGLQFLIQYYNGEERAKGNILERFSAQQFPDLHSELNLSSLELGDSALYFCASSSRTRATGELFFGEGSRLTVL.

V is TRBV7-2 and J is TRBJ1-5; D is ambiguous. Looked up from germline, CDR1 is SGHTA and CDR2 is FQGNSA. The CDR3 is made up of 15 amino acids. Between the trimmed V and J ends, which lost 6 bases and 1 base, there was a span of 13 bases. CDR3 in DNA: TGTGCCAGCAGTCGACGCGGGAGGAGCAATCAGCCCCAGCATTTT. This gives the protein CASSRRGRSNQPQHF. The variable domain in full, completed from reference TRBV7-2 and TRBJ1-5, reads GAGVSQSPSNKVTEKGKDVELRCDPISGHTALYWYRQSLGQGLEFLIYFQGNSAPDKSGLPSDRFSAERTGGSVSTLTIQRTQQEDSAVYLCASSRRGRSNQPQHFGDGTRLSIL.

This sequence joins TRBV18 and TRBJ2-7; D unclear. CDR1 is KGHSH and CDR2 is LQKENI in the germline V gene. V lost 0 bases to trimming and J lost 6 bases, with 6 bases between them. The CDR3 totals 12 residues. The CDR3 region has the DNA TGTGCCAGCTCACCACCACGATCCGAGCAGTACTTC. This sequence encodes CASSPPRSEQYF.

The chain recombines TRBV5-6 with TRBJ2-7; either TRBD1 or TRBD2 may fit D (5 bases each). V dropped 2 bases and J dropped 6 bases, with 21 bases sitting between them. Germline CDR1 and CDR2: SGHDT and YYEEEE. The CDR3 is made up of 16 amino acids. The CDR3 nucleotides are TGTGCCAGCAGCTTTTACACGGGACGGCGTACAATCGAGCAGTACTTC. Amino acid sequence: CASSFYTGRRTIEQYF.